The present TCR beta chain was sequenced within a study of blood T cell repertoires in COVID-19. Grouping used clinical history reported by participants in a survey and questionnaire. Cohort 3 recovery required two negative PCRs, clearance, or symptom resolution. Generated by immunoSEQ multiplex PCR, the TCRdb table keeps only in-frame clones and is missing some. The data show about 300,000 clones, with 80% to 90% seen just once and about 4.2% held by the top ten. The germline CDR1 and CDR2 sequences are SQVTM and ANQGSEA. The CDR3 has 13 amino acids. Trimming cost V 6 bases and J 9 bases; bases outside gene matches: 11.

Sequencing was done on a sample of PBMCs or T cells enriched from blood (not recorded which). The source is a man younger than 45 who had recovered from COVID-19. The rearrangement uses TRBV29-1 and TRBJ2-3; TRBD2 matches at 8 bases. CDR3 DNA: TGCAGCGTATCCTTAGCGGGACATCAAACGCAGTATTTT. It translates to CSVSLAGHQTQYF.